Below are 13 T cell receptor beta chains sequenced from a single sample in a study of cytomegalovirus exposure and HLA in healthy donors. 60 Vbeta and 13 Jbeta primers were used in PCR. Clones were read by immunoSEQ multiplex PCR, and TCRdb kept only the in-frame ones, dropping some. The sample has 150,000 to 200,000 clones, about four fifths seen once. Sample: PBMCs. The receptors here all came from a male donor in good health and CMV-seropositive.

The chain has TRBV27 and TRBJ2-3, with 7 bases that match TRBD2. The CDR3 loop spans 16 amino acids. The V and J ends lost 3 bases and 0 bases, in that order; junction bases with no gene match: 6. Germline V CDR1 and CDR2: MNHEY, SMNVEV (reference sequence). CDR3 in amino acids: CASSLAGVASTDTQYF. The DNA of the CDR3 is TGTGCCAGCAGTTTGGCGGGGGTGGCTAGCACAGATACGCAGTATTTT.

The rearrangement uses TRBV5-6 and TRBJ2-5; 10 bases are a match to TRBD1. Per the germline V gene, CDR1 is SGHDT and CDR2 is YYEEEE. The CDR3 sequence is 15 residues long. J lost 5 bases, V lost 4 bases, and 8 bases had no gene match. The CDR3 loop is CASSIDRGRGETQYF. CDR3 nucleotides: TGTGCCAGCAGCATAGACAGGGGGCGCGGGGAGACCCAGTACTTC.

The chain's CDR3 is CAWNPLPGTTEAFF. CDR3 in DNA: TGTGCCTGGAATCCACTACCGGGAACGACTGAAGCTTTCTTT. The chain is built from TRBV30 and TRBJ1-1, with no clear D. CDR3 length equals 14 residues. Deletions cut 4 bases from V and 5 bases from J, with 17 bases between. In germline, CDR1 is GTSNPN, CDR2 SVGIG (reference sequence).

V is TRBV5-1 and J is TRBJ2-7; TRBD1 matches at 7 bases. Per germline, CDR1 SGHRS and CDR2 YFSETQ. V shed 0 bases, J shed 2 bases, and the junction held 5 bases outside the gene matches. The CDR3 loop spans 15 amino acids. CDR3 loop: CASSLAGTVPYEQYF. Here the CDR3 DNA reads TGCGCCAGCAGCTTGGCCGGGACAGTTCCCTACGAGCAGTACTTC.

The rearrangement links TRBV2 to TRBJ1-6, with 7 bases aligning to TRBD1. CDR3 length equals 16 residues. Trimming removed 7 bases from V and 8 bases from J; junction bases left unmatched: 14. Germline CDR1 and CDR2: SNHLY and FYNNEI. The CDR3 bases are TGTGCCAGCACTTTTTCACCAGGGGGGCGCCATTCACCCCTCCACTTT. Translating gives CASTFSPGGRHSPLHF.

The chain links TRBV4-2 to TRBJ1-4; 7 bases fit TRBD1. Trimming cost V 2 bases and J 4 bases; bases outside gene matches: 4. Germline CDR1 LGHNA, CDR2 YNFKEQ. The length of the CDR3 is 15 residues. The CDR3 nucleotides read TGTGCCAGCAGCCAATCACAGGGGAATAATGAAAAACTGTTTTTT. Amino acids: CASSQSQGNNEKLFF.

The V gene is TRBV11-2, the J gene TRBJ2-3, with D maybe TRBD2 (6 bases). The CDR3 runs to 17 residues. The V end lost 0 bases, the J end lost 3 bases, and 16 bases lay between the germline ends. Germline V gene sequence: CDR1 SGHAT, CDR2 FQNNGV. CDR3 DNA sequence: TGTGCCAGCAGCTTAGACCTTAGCGGAGGCGGAACAGATACGCAGTATTTT. This translates into CASSLDLSGGGTDTQYF.

With regard to this clone: A junction boundary mismatches the germline segment, possibly from a read error. The CDR3 spells CASSTRKREQHF. The CDR3 DNA follows: TGTGCCAGCAGCACAAGGAAGCGGGAGCAGCACTTC. This chain links TRBV7-8 with TRBJ2-7; 8 bases are shared with TRBD2. Germline values: CDR1 SGHVS, CDR2 FQNEAQ. CDR3 length: 12 amino acids.

There are a few counts of this clone. The germline gene is not matched at one end of the junction; a read error may be the cause. The chain couples TRBV19 to TRBJ2-4; 7 bases fit TRBD2. The CDR3 has 14 amino acids. Germline-derived CDR1 and CDR2 are LNHDA and SQIVND (reference sequence). CDR3 coding DNA: TGTGCCAGTAACGGGAGGCTCGCCAAAAACAGTCAGTACTTC. This encodes CASNGRLAKNSQYF.

This clone was seen just once. The rearrangement uses TRBV20-1 and TRBJ2-5, with D possibly TRBD2 on 6 matching bases. TRBJ2-7 explains the end of the DNA better; the J call may be wrong. CDR1 and CDR2 from the germline V gene are DFQATT and SNEGSKA (reference sequence). This CDR3 region has 11 residues. CDR3 DNA sequence: TGCAGTCCGGGGGACCCCTACGAGCAGTACTTC. It yields the protein CSPGDPYEQYF.

The chain recombines TRBV5-1 with TRBJ2-7; D perhaps matches TRBD1 (6 bases). The V gene lost 3 bases and the J gene lost 0 bases, with 13 bases spanning the gap. Germline-derived CDR1 and CDR2 are SGHRS and YFSETQ. This CDR3 is 15 amino acids long. CDR3 amino acids: CASSSLQGVSYEQYF. As DNA, the CDR3 is TGCGCCAGCAGCTCGTTACAGGGAGTCTCCTACGAGCAGTACTTC.

The chain links TRBV9 to TRBJ1-3; a possible D gene is TRBD1 (5 bases). The CDR3 spans 16 residues. Germline CDR1 is SGDLS and CDR2 is YYNGEE. The V end lost 4 bases, the J end lost 4 bases, and 18 bases lay between the germline ends. CDR3 loop: CASSRNHPGFGNTIYF. The CDR3 coding sequence is TGTGCCAGCAGCCGAAACCACCCAGGGTTCGGAAACACCATATATTTT.

The chain carries TRBV15 and TRBJ1-1, with 7 bases aligning to TRBD1. CDR1 is LNHNV and CDR2 is YYDKDF in the germline V gene (reference sequence). There are 15 residues in the CDR3. The ends lost 1 base at V and 1 base at J; junction bases unmatched: 3. As DNA, the CDR3 is TGTGCCACCAGCAGAGCGGGGACAGCGAACACTGAAGCTTTCTTT. It encodes CATSRAGTANTEAFF. The full variable domain, with the rest looked up from reference TRBV15 and TRBJ1-1, is DAMVIQNPRYQVTQFGKPVTLSCSQTLNHNVMYWYQQKSSQAPKLLFHYYDKDFNNEADTPDNFQSRRPNTSFCFLDIRSPGLGDTAMYLCATSRAGTANTEAFFGQGTRLTVV.